This T cell receptor (beta chain) is drawn from a study of spatial heterogeneity in lung cancer. Via MiXCR, TCRdb re-called the 5' RACE reads, giving one row per CDR3 protein. The repertoire consists of 20,000 to 30,000 distinct CDR3 sequences, with around 4.5% occurring once and the leading ten covering about 5.5%. This clonotype was seen a few times. Indicated time point: sample taken at primary tumor resection. Specimen: PBMCs, collected at surgery. The receptor was derived from a male donor with early-stage non-small cell lung cancer.

The CDR3 coding sequence is TGCAGCGTTGTAGTCGGCGGTAGGGAAGGCTACACCTTC. Its protein is CSVVVGGREGYTF. The chain is built from TRBV29-1 and TRBJ1-2, with unresolved D. Germline V gene data show CDR1 as SQVTM and CDR2 as ANQGSEA. The CDR3 loop spans 13 amino acids. V shed 4 bases and J shed 8 bases, with 17 bases lying between them.